The clone carrying this T cell receptor (beta chain) was counted a few times. Antigen specificity is unknown. The data derive from a study of shared clonotypes between healthy human individuals. For the study at large: Donors, aged 18 to 49, were a couple of women and a few men.

Study results and limitations: The genetic and exposure-history diversity represented was limited by few donors. The generation probabilities recorded for non-shared clonotypes fell below those of clonotypes shared by all four donors.

V dropped 4 bases and J dropped 2; count of bases not matched to a gene: 6. CDR3 size: 16 residues. Germline V CDR1 and CDR2: GTSNPN, SVGIG (reference sequence). Profiled with immunoSEQ multiplex PCR; TCRdb holds only in-frame clones, not every one. Of some 1 million clones detected, approximately 76% appear once; the ten largest clones hold approximately 1.5%. The chain is built from TRBV30 and TRBJ1-3; 12 nucleotides line up with TRBD1. Sequenced sample: memory CD4+ T cells sorted from blood. Noted subset: CD45RA-negative fraction. The TCR originated in a man younger than 35 in good health. The CDR3 DNA is TGTGCCTGGAAAATCCGGGACAGGGGGCCTGGAAACACCATATATTTT. It translates to CAWKIRDRGPGNTIYF.